This T cell receptor beta chain was identified in a study of a mutant IDH1 vaccine in newly diagnosed glioma. Study at large: Treatment recipients were approximately 62% male and roughly 38% female, and their mean age was around 40 years. Patients previously underwent radiotherapy, temozolomide, or both, and most underwent both. Study-level points and caveats: Pseudoprogression appeared unlinked to shifts in leading peripheral T cell clonotypes.

A word on this clone: Its target is unknown.

Libraries were prepared by immunoSEQ multiplex PCR; TCRdb keeps only in-frame clonotypes and omits some of them. The sample contains 25,000 to 35,000 clones, 80% to 90% of which appear only once. Time point here: week 5, during vaccination. The investigators gave 300 ug of mutant IDH1 20-mer peptide in each vaccine dose, together with topical imiquimod. Every donor had a new WHO grade 3 or 4 astrocytoma that was IDH1-mutant, with loss of nuclear ATRX. This TCR was sampled from a man aged 18 to 29 with glioma. Specimen: PBMCs, collected from a glioma patient whose treatment included an IDH1 peptide vaccine.

The CDR3 DNA is TGTGCCAGCAGCCCTCCGGCGAGCCTTGTCACTGAAGCTTTCTTT. This codes for CASSPPASLVTEAFF. The chain joins TRBV7-9 to TRBJ1-1; D is undetermined. V was cut by 5 bases and J by 4 bases, with 17 bases left in between. CDR1 and CDR2 from the germline V gene are SEHNR and FQNEAQ (reference sequence). The CDR3 runs 15 residues.